The T cell receptor (beta chain) described here comes from a study of CD4 and CD8 cells across lung adenocarcinoma regions. Each CDR3 protein gets one entry after TCRdb re-called the PCR reads with MiXCR. This sample has roughly 20,000 distinct CDR3 sequences, with around 59% found just once. Germline lookup yields CDR1 MGHRA and CDR2 YSYEKL. J gave up 9 bases and V 4 bases, and 5 bases lay outside the gene matches. CDR3 size: 14 residues. Material: CD8+ T cells from the center of a lung tumor. The chain joins TRBV4-1 to TRBJ2-1; TRBD2 agrees at 11 bases. The clonotype comes from a female donor with lung adenocarcinoma. The CD4 and CD8 labels of this study may be unreliable. The CDR3 nucleotides are TGCGCCAGCAGCCTTAGCGGGAGGGCCGTTGAGCAGTTCTTC. It yields the protein CASSLSGRAVEQFF.